Below, 22 T cell receptor beta chains from the same sample are listed, as sequenced in a study of molecular identifiers for immune sequencing clone quantification. Each CDR3 protein is one row after TCRdb ran MiXCR on the PCR reads. The table records about half a million distinct CDR3 sequences, roughly 25% of them present only once. Sample: naive CD8+ T cells from blood, with Jurkat cell RNA spiked in. Indicated subset: FACS-sorted CD8+CD4-CCR7+CD45RA+ naive T cells. The receptors shown here come from a human donor in good health. Some libraries in this study had Jurkat cell RNA spiked in.

The chain couples TRBV19 to TRBJ1-1, with 10 bases lining up with TRBD1. With V trimmed by 3 bases and J by 6 bases, 7 bases remained unmatched. Germline CDR1 is LNHDA and CDR2 is SQIVND (reference sequence). This CDR3 region has 15 residues. CDR3 nucleotides: TGTGCCAGTAGTATGTCGACAGGGGGCTTGGCTGAAGCTTTCTTT. It encodes CASSMSTGGLAEAFF. Drawing the rest from reference TRBV19 and TRBJ1-1, the complete variable domain is DGGITQSPKYLFRKEGQNVTLSCEQNLNHDAMYWYRQDPGQGLRLIYYSQIVNDFQKGDIAEGYSVSREKKESFPLTVTSAQKNPTAFYLCASSMSTGGLAEAFFGQGTRLTVV.

The chain has TRBV12-3 or TRBV12-4 and TRBJ2-4, with TRBD1 as a possible D gene (6 bases). The length of the CDR3 is 16 residues. V was trimmed by 6 bases and J by 0 bases, leaving 15 bases between them. This chain's CDR3 is CASSPSGHIAKNIQYF. CDR3 bases: TGTGCCAGCAGCCCCTCGGGACATATAGCCAAAAACATTCAGTACTTC.

The chain has TRBV7-8 and TRBJ2-5; D perhaps matches TRBD1 (5 bases). This CDR3 spans 14 amino acids. Germline V gene sequence: CDR1 SGHVS, CDR2 FQNEAQ. Trimming removed 2 bases at V and 5 bases at J, with 12 bases between. The CDR3 nucleotides read TGTGCCAGCAGCTTATTATCAGGGTGGGAGACCCAGTACTTC. It specifies CASSLLSGWETQYF.

There are a few counts of this clonotype. This chain links TRBV7-9 with TRBJ2-6; a weak D match, TRBD1 (5 bases). V dropped 1 base and J dropped 0 bases, with 7 bases sitting between them. The CDR3 runs to 16 residues. Per the germline V gene, CDR1 is SEHNR and CDR2 is FQNEAQ (reference sequence). The CDR3 loop is CASSLGGSSGANVLTF. The CDR3 nucleotides read TGTGCCAGCAGCTTAGGGGGCAGCTCTGGGGCCAACGTCCTGACTTTC.

The V gene is TRBV11-2, the J gene TRBJ2-3, with a possible D match to TRBD1 (5 bases). The CDR3 is 13 amino acids. V lost 5 bases, J lost 11 bases, and 17 bases lay in between. Germline V gives CDR1 SGHAT, CDR2 FQNNGV. This CDR3 reads CASSPFQGLMQYF. CDR3 bases: TGTGCCAGCAGCCCCTTTCAGGGTTTAATGCAGTATTTT.

This chain connects TRBV11-2 to TRBJ2-1; TRBD2 agrees at 8 bases. This CDR3 is built from 17 residues. V lost 6 bases, J lost 5 bases, and 15 bases stayed unmatched. In germline, CDR1 is SGHAT, CDR2 FQNNGV. Here the CDR3 DNA reads TGTGCCAGCAGTGAAATCGGATTTGGAGCGGGGGACAATGAGCAGTTCTTC. Translation: CASSEIGFGAGDNEQFF.

The J gene is TRBJ2-1, the V gene TRBV15; D remains ambiguous. The germline V gene encodes CDR1 LNHNV and CDR2 YYDKDF (reference sequence). This CDR3 contains 13 residues. V lost 2 bases and J 8 bases, leaving 10 bases between the germline ends. CDR3 DNA: TGTGCCACCAGCAGACCCCCTGGGGATGAGCAGTTCTTC. It translates to CATSRPPGDEQFF. The variable domain in full, with the rest retrieved from reference TRBV15 and TRBJ2-1, is DAMVIQNPRYQVTQFGKPVTLSCSQTLNHNVMYWYQQKSSQAPKLLFHYYDKDFNNEADTPDNFQSRRPNTSFCFLDIRSPGLGDTAMYLCATSRPPGDEQFFGPGTRLTVL.

This clonotype occurred many times. The gene calls are TRBV4-2 and TRBJ1-5; 8 nucleotides match TRBD1. V was pared by 4 bases and J by 5 bases, with 19 bases of the junction left unmatched. Per germline, CDR1 LGHNA and CDR2 YNFKEQ. This CDR3 contains 19 residues. The chain's CDR3 is CASSPFTGGADREYQPQHF. CDR3 nucleotide sequence: TGTGCCAGCAGCCCATTTACTGGCGGGGCGGACAGGGAATATCAGCCCCAGCATTTT.

For this clonotype: A read error may explain this, as a much larger clone is one base away. The rearrangement links TRBV6-2 or TRBV6-3 to TRBJ1-1, with 10 nucleotides matching TRBD1. J gave up 4 bases and V 4 bases, and 9 bases lay outside the gene matches. This CDR3 spans 16 amino acids. Germline lookup yields CDR1 MNHEY and CDR2 SVGEGT. The CDR3: CASSCTPGTGVTEAFF. The CDR3 nucleotides read TGTGCCAGCAGTTGTACCCCGGGGACAGGGGTCACTGAAGCTTTCTTT.

CDR3 bases: TGTGCCAGCAGCCTCGGACTAGCGGGAGGAAGCGAGCAGTACTTC. Translated, it gives CASSLGLAGGSEQYF. This chain joins TRBV28 and TRBJ2-7; TRBD2 matches 14 bases. CDR3 length: 15 residues. Trimming at V came to 6 bases and at J to 6 bases, leaving 7 bases not matched to a gene. Germline CDR1 is MDHEN and CDR2 is SYDVKM. Looking up the rest from reference TRBV28 and TRBJ2-7 gives the full variable domain: DVKVTQSSRYLVKRTGEKVFLECVQDMDHENMFWYRQDPGLGLRLIYFSYDVKMKEKGDIPEGYSVSREKKERFSLILESASTNQTSMYLCASSLGLAGGSEQYFGPGTRLTVT.

This clonotype was seen a handful of times. The chain carries TRBV27 and TRBJ1-1; no definite D call. CDR1 and CDR2 (germline): MNHEY, SMNVEV (reference sequence). V was trimmed by 5 bases and J by 0 bases, leaving 4 bases between them. This CDR3 region has 12 residues. The CDR3 sequence is CASSKVNTEAFF. The CDR3 region has the DNA TGTGCCAGCAGTAAAGTGAACACTGAAGCTTTCTTT.

The rearrangement joins TRBV3-2 to TRBJ2-7; TRBD1, as called in the table, went unchecked against the DNA. TRBV3-2 is designated a pseudogene. The CDR3 totals 16 residues. The CDR3 sequence is CASSQTRGATFYEQYF. CDR3 coding DNA: TGTGCCAGCAGCCAGACGAGGGGGGCCACGTTTTACGAGCAGTACTTC.

This clonotype was detected only a few times. J is TRBJ2-7 and V is TRBV7-9; D may be TRBD2 (5 bases). Germline lookup yields CDR1 SEHNR and CDR2 FQNEAQ (reference sequence). V was pared by 8 bases and J by 5 bases, with 16 bases between. The CDR3 sequence is 13 residues long. This CDR3 reads CASADGIRNEQYF. CDR3 DNA sequence: TGTGCCAGCGCGGACGGGATACGCAACGAGCAGTACTTC.

This clonotype showed up just a few times. The V call is TRBV19, the J call TRBJ2-3, with 9 bases that match TRBD1. Germline CDR1 is LNHDA and CDR2 is SQIVND (reference sequence). The CDR3 contains 15 residues. V trimming: 4 bases; J trimming: 6 bases; junction bases outside the gene matches: 8. The CDR3 nucleotides read TGTGCCAGTAGTAATAGGGGACAGGGCAGCGATACGCAGTATTTT. The encoded protein is CASSNRGQGSDTQYF.

This clonotype was detected a few times. This chain uses TRBV4-3 with TRBJ2-2, with D tentatively TRBD1 (6 bases). The CDR3 extends over 16 amino acids. The V gene's germline CDR1 is LGHNA and CDR2 YSLEER. Trimming stripped 0 bases from V and 0 bases from J, with 8 bases between. The CDR3: CASSQEQGPNTGELFF. CDR3 bases: TGCGCCAGCAGCCAAGAGCAGGGGCCGAACACCGGGGAGCTGTTTTTT.

The chain has TRBV11-1 and TRBJ2-3; perhaps TRBD1 as D (5 bases). The CDR3 has 15 amino acids. Germline CDR1 reads SGHAT; CDR2 reads FQDESV (reference sequence). V shed 1 base and J shed 1 base, with 9 bases lying between them. In nucleotides, the CDR3 is TGTGCCAGCAGCTTAGGCAGGGCCCGCACAGATACGCAGTATTTT. Translation: CASSLGRARTDTQYF. Full variable domain (rest looked up from reference TRBV11-1 and TRBJ2-3): EAEVAQSPRYKITEKSQAVAFWCDPISGHATLYWYRQILGQGPELLVQFQDESVVDDSQLPKDRFSAERLKGVDSTLKIQPAELGDSAMYLCASSLGRARTDTQYFGPGTRLTVL.

In regard to this clonotype: Since a much larger clone is just one base distant, this may be a read error. The chain combines TRBV7-6 with TRBJ2-5, with D perhaps matching TRBD1 or TRBD2 (5 bases each). CDR1 and CDR2 (germline): SGHVS, FNYEAQ. The CDR3 consists of 14 residues. V lost 6 bases to trimming and J lost 5 bases, with 16 bases between them. The chain's CDR3 is CASSTWDQAETQYF. CDR3 nucleotides: TGTGCCAGCAGTACCTGGGACCAGGCGGAGACCCAGTACTTC.

Notes on this clonotype: A much larger clone differs by one base, so this may be a read error. V usage is TRBV7-9 and J usage is TRBJ2-2, with D possibly matching TRBD1 (5 bases). This CDR3 spans 17 amino acids. Trimming cost V 5 bases and J 2 bases, with 18 bases left between them. Germline values: CDR1 SEHNR, CDR2 FQNEAQ (reference sequence). The DNA for the CDR3 is TGTGCCAGCAGCGAGAGCACCACCAGGACAAACACCGGGGAGCTGTTTTTT. Encoded protein: CASSESTTRTNTGELFF.

Concerning this clonotype: This may arise from a read error, as a much more abundant clone is one base away. The chain carries TRBV30 and TRBJ2-3; TRBD2 agrees at 9 bases. The germline V gene has CDR1 GTSNPN and CDR2 SVGIG (reference sequence). Trimming cost V 0 bases and J 10 bases; bases outside gene matches: 8. The CDR3 totals 14 residues. Here the CDR3 reads CAWSVGSGGSPQYF. In nucleotides, the CDR3 is TGTGCCTGGAGTGTAGGTAGCGGGGGTTCTCCGCAGTATTTT.

The chain carries TRBV4-1 and TRBJ2-3; D unresolved. This CDR3 comprises 15 residues. Germline loops: CDR1 MGHRA, CDR2 YSYEKL. V dropped 0 bases and J dropped 10 bases, with 17 bases sitting between them. The CDR3 sequence is CASSQDPSIVGSQYF. CDR3 in DNA: TGCGCCAGCAGCCAAGATCCCAGCATCGTAGGGTCGCAGTATTTT.

The chain's CDR3 is CASSQVLSGGPETQYF. CDR3 DNA: TGTGCCAGCAGCCAAGTCCTTAGCGGGGGGCCAGAGACCCAGTACTTC. The V and J genes are TRBV3-1 and TRBJ2-5; 10 positions agree with TRBD2. The germline CDR1 and CDR2 sequences are LGHDT and YNNKEL (reference sequence). This CDR3 is 16 amino acids long. The trim removed 1 base at V and 4 bases at J, leaving 6 bases unmatched.

In this sample, this clonotype turned up a few times. The chain recombines TRBV4-1 with TRBJ2-7, with a possible D match to TRBD2 (5 bases). This CDR3 region has 15 residues. Germline V CDR1 and CDR2: MGHRA, YSYEKL. Trimming shortened V by 4 bases and J by 2 bases, and 15 bases separated the two germline ends. This chain's CDR3 is CASSRIERAAYEQYF. As DNA, the CDR3 is TGCGCCAGCAGCCGAATAGAGAGGGCGGCCTACGAGCAGTACTTC.